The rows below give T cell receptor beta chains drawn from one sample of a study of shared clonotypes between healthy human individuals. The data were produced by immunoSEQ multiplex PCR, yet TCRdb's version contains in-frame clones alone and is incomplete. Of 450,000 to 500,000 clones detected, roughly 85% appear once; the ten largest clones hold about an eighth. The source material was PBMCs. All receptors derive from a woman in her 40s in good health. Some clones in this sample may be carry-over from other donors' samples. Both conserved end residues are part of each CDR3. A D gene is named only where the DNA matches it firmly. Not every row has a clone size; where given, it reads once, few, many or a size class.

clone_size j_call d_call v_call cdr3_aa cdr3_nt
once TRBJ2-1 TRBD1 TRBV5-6 CASSFFDRVNEQFF TGTGCCAGCAGCTTCTTTGACAGGGTCAATGAGCAGTTCTTC
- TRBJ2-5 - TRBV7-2 CASSSPTVVGTQYF TGTGCCAGCAGCTCCCCGACTGTAGTAGGGACCCAGTACTTC
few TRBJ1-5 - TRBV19 CASSMGQGGNQPQHF TGTGCCAGTAGTATGGGCCAGGGTGGCAATCAGCCCCAGCATTTT
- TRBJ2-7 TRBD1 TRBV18 CASSKGQGNMDEQYF TGTGCCAGCTCCAAAGGACAGGGTAATATGGACGAGCAGTACTTC
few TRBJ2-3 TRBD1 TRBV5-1 CASRRDRGTDTQYF TGCGCCAGCAGGAGGGACAGGGGCACAGATACGCAGTATTTT
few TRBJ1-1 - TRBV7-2 CASSLRGNTEAFF TGTGCCAGCAGCTTACGTGGGAACACTGAAGCTTTCTTT
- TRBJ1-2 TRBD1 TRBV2 CASTTTGGNYGYTF TGTGCCAGCACTACGACAGGGGGGAACTATGGCTACACCTTC
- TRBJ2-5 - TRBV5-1 CASSPGEVQETQYF TGCGCCAGCAGCCCCGGGGAGGTTCAAGAGACCCAGTACTTC
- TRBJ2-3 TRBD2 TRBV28 CASSPILAGGPDTQYF TGTGCCAGCAGCCCTATACTAGCGGGAGGGCCAGATACGCAGTATTTT
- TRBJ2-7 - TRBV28 CASSLTTGTPLTEQYF TGTGCCAGCAGTTTAACCACCGGGACACCACTTACCGAGCAGTACTTC
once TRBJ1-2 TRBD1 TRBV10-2 CASSEGQGDGYTF TGCGCCAGCAGTGAGGGACAGGGGGATGGCTACACCTTC
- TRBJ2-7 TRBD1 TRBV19 CASSQQGAFYEQYF TGTGCCAGTAGTCAACAGGGGGCCTTCTACGAGCAGTACTTC
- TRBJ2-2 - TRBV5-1 CASSLRGGELFF TGCGCCAGCAGCTTGCGAGGCGGGGAGCTGTTTTTT
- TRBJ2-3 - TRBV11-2 CASSLFAVSTDTQYF TGTGCCAGCAGCCTATTCGCGGTTAGCACAGATACGCAGTATTTT
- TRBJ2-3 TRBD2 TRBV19 CASSSTSGSVDTQYF TGTGCCAGTAGTAGCACTAGCGGGAGTGTGGATACGCAGTATTTT
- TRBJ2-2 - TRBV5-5 CASSPGPRTGELFF TGTGCCAGCAGTCCCGGGCCCCGCACCGGGGAGCTGTTTTTT
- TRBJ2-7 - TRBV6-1 CAISDRAYEQYF TGTGCCATCTCGGACAGAGCCTACGAGCAGTACTTC
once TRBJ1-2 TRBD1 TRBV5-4 CASTLGQGGEYGYTF TGTGCCAGCACCTTGGGACAGGGGGGTGAATATGGCTACACCTTC
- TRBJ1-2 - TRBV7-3 CASSESGGSHYGYTF TGTGCCAGCAGCGAAAGCGGGGGCTCTCACTATGGCTACACCTTC
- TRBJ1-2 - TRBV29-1 CSVVASGYTF TGCAGCGTTGTGGCCAGTGGCTACACCTTC
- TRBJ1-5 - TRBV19 CASSMNSNQPQHF TGTGCCAGTAGTATGAATAGCAATCAGCCCCAGCATTTT
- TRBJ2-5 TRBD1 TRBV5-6 CASSATTGAGETQYF TGTGCCAGCAGCGCTACGACAGGGGCAGGCGAGACCCAGTACTTC